These 30 T cell receptor beta chains came from one sample sequenced in a study of cytomegalovirus exposure and HLA in healthy donors. The PCR ran on 60 Vbeta and 13 Jbeta primers. TCRdb keeps only in-frame clones here, not all; method: immunoSEQ multiplex PCR. Of about 120,000 clones listed, 75% to 90% are singletons. Sequenced input: PBMCs. The receptors derive from a man younger than 45 in good health and CMV-seropositive.

DNA of the CDR3: TGCGCCAGCAGCGGGTCCGGGGGGACAGATACGCAGTATTTT. Protein: CASSGSGGTDTQYF. J is TRBJ2-3 and V is TRBV5-1, with 7 bases that match TRBD2. The CDR3 extends over 14 amino acids. In germline, CDR1 is SGHRS, CDR2 YFSETQ. The trim removed 4 bases at V and 3 bases at J, leaving 5 bases unmatched.

The chain links TRBV7-7 to TRBJ1-1; perhaps TRBD1 as D (5 bases). Trimming took off 5 bases at V and 3 bases at J, with 10 bases between the two ends. Germline CDR1 and CDR2: SSHAT and FNYEAQ (reference sequence). This CDR3 is built from 13 residues. The CDR3 DNA follows: TGTGCCAGCAGCACCGACAGATACACTGAAGCTTTCTTT. Protein: CASSTDRYTEAFF.

The chain carries TRBV4-1 and TRBJ1-1, with no clear D. Germline lookup yields CDR1 MGHRA and CDR2 YSYEKL. The length of the CDR3 is 14 residues. The V and J ends lost 2 bases and 3 bases respectively, with 10 bases between them. In nucleotides, the CDR3 is TGCGCCAGCAGCCAACCTAATGCCTACACTGAAGCTTTCTTT. Protein sequence: CASSQPNAYTEAFF.

This clone was seen just once. The rearrangement links TRBV19 to TRBJ1-2, with TRBD1 identical over 7 bases. V lost 6 bases, J lost 5 bases, and 3 bases stayed unmatched. The CDR3 totals 12 residues. In germline, CDR1 is LNHDA, CDR2 SQIVND (reference sequence). The CDR3 region has the DNA TGTGCCAGTAGCAGGGGGGCATATGGCTACACCTTC. Translation: CASSRGAYGYTF.

The chain joins TRBV10-3 to TRBJ1-5; 7 bases match TRBD1. Per germline, CDR1 ENHRY and CDR2 SYGVKD. V dropped 2 bases and J dropped 5; count of bases not matched to a gene: 3. This CDR3 contains 14 residues. CDR3 sequence (DNA): TGTGCCATCAGTGAGGGACAGGCAGATCAGCCCCAGCATTTT. Its translation: CAISEGQADQPQHF.

The chain couples TRBV25-1 to TRBJ2-7; possibly TRBD2 for D (6 bases). The germline V gene has CDR1 MGHDK and CDR2 SYGVNS. Trimming shortened V by 2 bases and J by 0 bases, and 11 bases separated the two germline ends. The CDR3 runs to 15 residues. The CDR3 nucleotides are TGTGCCAGCAGTGAACCGGGGGAAGGCTCCTACGAGCAGTACTTC. Protein: CASSEPGEGSYEQYF.

The CDR3 nucleotides read TGTGCCAGCAGCGTAGCTACTAGGCTTCTGCCCCAGCATTTT. As protein: CASSVATRLLPQHF. This chain joins TRBV9 and TRBJ1-5, with D uncertain. Per germline, CDR1 SGDLS and CDR2 YYNGEE. V was trimmed by 0 bases and J by 9 bases, leaving 13 bases between them. The CDR3 is 14 residues long.

On this clone: A read error may produce the germline difference seen at one junction end. The gene calls are TRBV7-9 and TRBJ2-1; the D is unclear. The CDR3 has 13 residues. Germline V CDR1 and CDR2: SEHNR, FQNEAQ (reference sequence). CDR3 DNA: TGTTCCAGCAGCCCATCCCGGGACAATGAGCAGTTCTTC. Translated, it gives CSSSPSRDNEQFF. Full variable domain (rest looked up from reference TRBV7-9 and TRBJ2-1): DTGVSQNPRHKITKRGQNVTFRCDPISEHNRLYWYRQTLGQGPEFLTYFQNEAQLEKSRLLSDRFSAERPKGSFSTLEIQRTEQGDSAMYLCSSSPSRDNEQFFGPGTRLTVL.

The rearrangement joins TRBV28 to TRBJ1-2; D may be TRBD1 (5 bases). The V end was cut by 7 bases, the J end by 1 base, with 13 bases between. The CDR3 totals 14 residues. Germline CDR1 reads MDHEN; CDR2 reads SYDVKM. This chain's CDR3 is CASNYRGINYGYTF. CDR3 bases: TGTGCCAGCAACTACCGGGGGATTAACTATGGCTACACCTTC.

This chain uses TRBV5-1 with TRBJ1-1; 10 nucleotides align to TRBD1. The germline CDR1 and CDR2 sequences are SGHRS and YFSETQ. The CDR3 has 15 amino acids. With 4 bases clipped from V and 5 bases from J, the junction kept 8 bases outside the gene matches. In DNA form, the CDR3 reads TGCGCCAGCAGCGTTTCCGGGACAGGGGATACTGAAGCTTTCTTT. Its translation is CASSVSGTGDTEAFF.

This clone is a singleton in its sample. V and J are TRBV5-1 and TRBJ1-2, with 10 bases aligning to TRBD1. This CDR3 is built from 14 residues. Germline CDR1 reads SGHRS; CDR2 reads YFSETQ. With 1 base clipped from V and 7 bases from J, the junction kept 4 bases outside the gene matches. Here the CDR3 reads CASSLKGQGSGYTF. In DNA form, the CDR3 reads TGCGCCAGCAGCTTGAAGGGACAGGGGTCTGGCTACACCTTC. Together with reference TRBV5-1 and TRBJ1-2, the CDR3 gives the full variable domain: KAGVTQTPRYLIKTRGQQVTLSCSPISGHRSVSWYQQTPGQGLQFLFEYFSETQRNKGNFPGRFSGRQFSNSRSEMNVSTLELGDSALYLCASSLKGQGSGYTFGSGTRLTVV.

The chain carries TRBV2 and TRBJ2-4, with TRBD2 identical over 7 bases. V lost 2 bases to trimming and J lost 5 bases; unmatched junction nucleotides: 9. The germline gives CDR1 SNHLY, CDR2 FYNNEI. This CDR3 is 16 amino acids long. The CDR3 is CASSEWMRGGENIQYF. DNA of the CDR3: TGTGCCAGCAGTGAATGGATGCGGGGAGGGGAAAACATTCAGTACTTC.

The rearrangement uses TRBV4-1 and TRBJ2-4; TRBD1 matches at 7 bases. Germline lookup yields CDR1 MGHRA and CDR2 YSYEKL. The trim removed 3 bases at V and 14 bases at J, leaving 13 bases unmatched. The CDR3 extends over 14 amino acids. The CDR3 sequence is CASSQEITGTDKYF. CDR3 sequence (DNA): TGCGCCAGCAGCCAGGAAATTACCGGGACAGACAAGTACTTC.

The genes are TRBV29-1 and TRBJ2-3, with D perhaps TRBD1 (5 bases). The CDR3 extends over 15 amino acids. Germline CDR1 SQVTM, CDR2 ANQGSEA. V was cut by 0 bases and J by 0 bases, with 10 bases left in between. CDR3 nucleotides: TGCAGCGTTGAAGAAAGGGGATCTAGCACAGATACGCAGTATTTT. This codes for CSVEERGSSTDTQYF.

J is TRBJ2-5 and V is TRBV7-9; 8 bases are a match to TRBD2. The J call is uncertain, as TRBJ2-7 better fits the DNA end. The length of the CDR3 is 14 residues. Per the germline V gene, CDR1 is SEHNR and CDR2 is FQNEAQ (reference sequence). This CDR3 reads CATQAGDPIYEQYF. In DNA form, the CDR3 reads TGTGCCACGCAAGCGGGGGATCCAATCTACGAGCAGTACTTC.

The chain is built from TRBV29-1 and TRBJ2-2; D perhaps matches TRBD2 (5 bases). Trimming removed 7 bases at V and 4 bases at J, with 16 bases between. The germline CDR1 and CDR2 sequences are SQVTM and ANQGSEA. The CDR3 covers 14 residues. The CDR3, as DNA: TGCAGCGCCCGAGGGAGACTCCCCACCGGGGAGCTGTTTTTT. It yields the protein CSARGRLPTGELFF.

The chain recombines TRBV6-1 with TRBJ1-5, with D maybe TRBD1 (6 bases). Trimming shortened V by 0 bases and J by 6 bases, and 15 bases separated the two germline ends. Per germline, CDR1 MNHNS and CDR2 SASEGT. There are 16 residues in the CDR3. The CDR3, as DNA: TGTGCCAGCAGTGAAGCGCGATTGGGGGCGCGTCAGCCCCAGCATTTT. It translates to CASSEARLGARQPQHF.

The chain joins TRBV7-8 to TRBJ1-4, with D unclear. Trimming pared 5 bases from V and 0 bases from J, leaving 10 bases between. CDR1 and CDR2 (germline): SGHVS, FQNEAQ. CDR3 length: 15 residues. The CDR3 region is CASSSRVATNEKLFF. CDR3 DNA: TGTGCCAGCAGCAGCCGAGTTGCAACTAATGAAAAACTGTTTTTT.

The chain carries TRBV30 and TRBJ2-2; 7 positions agree with TRBD1. V shed 5 bases and J 6 bases; nucleotides not matched to a gene: 27. The CDR3 loop spans 20 amino acids. Germline CDR1 and CDR2: GTSNPN and SVGIG (reference sequence). This CDR3 reads CAWSRQIGVQGVGEAGELFF. The CDR3 region has the DNA TGTGCCTGGTCCCGTCAGATAGGGGTTCAGGGGGTCGGCGAGGCCGGGGAGCTGTTTTTT. The entire variable domain, with the rest obtained from reference TRBV30 and TRBJ2-2, is as follows: SQTIHQWPATLVQPVGSPLSLECTVEGTSNPNLYWYRQAAGRGLQLLFYSVGIGQISSEVPQNLSASRPQDRQFILSSKKLLLSDSGFYLCAWSRQIGVQGVGEAGELFFGEGSRLTVL.

J is TRBJ2-7 and V is TRBV5-1; a possible D gene is TRBD2 (7 bases). V dropped 4 bases and J dropped 5 bases, with 13 bases sitting between them. The CDR3 is made up of 13 amino acids. Per the germline V gene, CDR1 is SGHRS and CDR2 is YFSETQ. CDR3 protein: CASSEGRGHEQYF. The CDR3 DNA follows: TGCGCCAGCAGCGAAGGGCGGGGGCACGAGCAGTACTTC.

This clone was detected once. The chain links TRBV9 to TRBJ1-6, with D possibly TRBD1 on 5 matching bases. Germline CDR1 reads SGDLS; CDR2 reads YYNGEE. V was cut by 3 bases and J by 5 bases, with 12 bases left in between. CDR3 length equals 15 residues. In DNA form, the CDR3 reads TGTGCCAGCAGCGCTACGGGACTAAATAATTCACCCCTCCACTTT. Protein: CASSATGLNNSPLHF.

V is TRBV7-6 and J is TRBJ2-1, with 7 positions matching TRBD1. V gave up 3 bases and J gave up 7 bases; unmatched junction bases: 3. This CDR3 has 13 amino acids. The V gene's germline CDR1 is SGHVS and CDR2 FNYEAQ. The CDR3 loop is CASSLGQMNEQFF. As DNA, the CDR3 is TGTGCCAGCAGCTTGGGACAGATGAATGAGCAGTTCTTC.

The rearrangement uses TRBV9 and TRBJ2-7, with 7 bases fitting TRBD2. Germline loops: CDR1 SGDLS, CDR2 YYNGEE. The CDR3 extends over 15 amino acids. With V trimmed by 2 bases and J by 4 bases, 9 bases remained unmatched. Here the CDR3 DNA reads TGTGCCAGCAGCGTCGGGGACTACGCCCTATACGAGCAGTACTTC. Its translation: CASSVGDYALYEQYF.

CDR3 in amino acids: CASGTGRTEAFF. The CDR3 coding sequence is TGCGCCAGCGGGACAGGGAGAACTGAAGCTTTCTTT. V usage is TRBV4-1 and J usage is TRBJ1-1; 9 positions match TRBD1. Trimming at V came to 8 bases and at J to 5 bases, leaving 3 bases not matched to a gene. This CDR3 has 12 amino acids. Per the germline V gene, CDR1 is MGHRA and CDR2 is YSYEKL.

The chain is built from TRBV19 and TRBJ2-2; D remains unclear. There are 13 residues in the CDR3. Germline V gene data show CDR1 as LNHDA and CDR2 as SQIVND (reference sequence). Between the trimmed V and J ends, which lost 3 bases and 6 bases, there was a span of 8 bases. The CDR3 loop reads CASSIRSPGELFF. The CDR3 nucleotides read TGTGCCAGTAGTATTAGGAGTCCCGGGGAGCTGTTTTTT. The variable domain in full, with the rest retrieved from reference TRBV19 and TRBJ2-2, is DGGITQSPKYLFRKEGQNVTLSCEQNLNHDAMYWYRQDPGQGLRLIYYSQIVNDFQKGDIAEGYSVSREKKESFPLTVTSAQKNPTAFYLCASSIRSPGELFFGEGSRLTVL.

The gene calls are TRBV12-5 and TRBJ1-3, with 9 bases identical to TRBD1. Germline V lookup: CDR1 LGHNT, CDR2 FRNRAP. This CDR3 comprises 18 residues. V lost 2 bases to trimming and J lost 0 bases; unmatched junction nucleotides: 8. The CDR3 coding sequence is TGTGCTAGTGGTTTGTACAGGGGGCGAACCAGCTCTGGAAACACCATATATTTT. It yields the protein CASGLYRGRTSSGNTIYF.

The CDR3 loop reads CASSISGGGTSTDTQYF. As DNA, the CDR3 is TGTGCCAGTAGTATATCGGGGGGGGGCACTAGCACAGATACGCAGTATTTT. The rearrangement joins TRBV19 to TRBJ2-3, with TRBD2 identical over 8 bases. The CDR3 sequence is 17 residues long. Unmatched junction bases numbered 7, after V lost 2 bases and J lost 0 bases. CDR1 and CDR2 from the germline V gene are LNHDA and SQIVND (reference sequence).

The rearrangement joins TRBV2 to TRBJ2-5, with D perhaps TRBD1 (5 bases). V was clipped by 8 bases and J by 3 bases, with 13 bases between them. The CDR3 is made up of 13 amino acids. Per germline, CDR1 SNHLY and CDR2 FYNNEI. The CDR3 region has the DNA TGTGCCAGCGTATTGGGGCTAAAAGAGACCCAGTACTTC. Amino acids: CASVLGLKETQYF.

The chain couples TRBV4-2 to TRBJ1-4; D not resolved. The CDR3 spans 15 residues. The germline CDR1 and CDR2 sequences are LGHNA and YNFKEQ. V was shortened by 4 bases and J by 0 bases, with 9 bases between the two germline ends. This CDR3 reads CASSRRLPTNEKLFF. The CDR3 nucleotides are TGTGCCAGCAGCCGCAGACTGCCAACTAATGAAAAACTGTTTTTT.

V gene TRBV9 combines with J gene TRBJ2-3, with 8 bases identical to TRBD2. The CDR3 extends over 15 amino acids. With V trimmed by 0 bases and J by 2 bases, 2 bases remained unmatched. CDR1 is SGDLS and CDR2 is YYNGEE in the germline V gene. The CDR3 loop reads CASSVGTSYTDTQYF. The CDR3 nucleotides read TGTGCCAGCAGCGTAGGGACTAGCTACACAGATACGCAGTATTTT.